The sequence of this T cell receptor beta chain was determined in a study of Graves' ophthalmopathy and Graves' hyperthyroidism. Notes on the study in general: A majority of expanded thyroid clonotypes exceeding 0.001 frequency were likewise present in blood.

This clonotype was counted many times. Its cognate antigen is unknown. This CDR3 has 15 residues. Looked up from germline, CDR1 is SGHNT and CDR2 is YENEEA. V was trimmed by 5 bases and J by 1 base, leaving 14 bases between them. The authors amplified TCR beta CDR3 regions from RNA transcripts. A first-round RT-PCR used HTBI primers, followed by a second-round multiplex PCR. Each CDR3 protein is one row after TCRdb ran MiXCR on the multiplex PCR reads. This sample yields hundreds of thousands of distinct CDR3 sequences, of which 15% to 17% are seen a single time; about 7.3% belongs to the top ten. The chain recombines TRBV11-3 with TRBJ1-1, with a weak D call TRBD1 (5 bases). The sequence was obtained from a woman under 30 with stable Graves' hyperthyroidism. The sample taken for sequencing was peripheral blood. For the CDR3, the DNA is TGTGCCAGCAGCACCCCGTGGGGGGGGAACACTGAAGCTTTCTTT. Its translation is CASSTPWGGNTEAFF.